The 14 T cell receptor beta chains below were found in one sample sequenced in a study of CXCR3-negative and CXCR3-positive naive CD8 T cells. General observations from the study: TRB CDR3 hydrophobicity was greater in CXCR3-positive naive cells than in CXCR3-negative naive cells.

Their target antigens are unknown. 5' RACE with UMI labels generated the TRB cDNA libraries. No DNA is given; TCRdb re-called the 5' RACE reads and lists each CDR3 protein once. The clone table shows 90,000 to 100,000 distinct CDR3 sequences, with the ten largest holding approximately 1%. Source material: naive CXCR3+ CD8+ T cells from blood. Regarding subset: CD45RO-CCR7+CD27+CD95- naive CD8+ T cells expressing CXCR3 (TNR3+). These receptor sequences come from a human donor in good health. Some clones in this sample may be carry-over from other donors' samples.

This rearrangement joins TRBV6-5 to TRBJ2-7; the D call from TCRdb, TRBD2, cannot be confirmed without DNA. Germline V lookup: CDR1 MNHEY, CDR2 SVGAGI. This CDR3 has 14 residues. CDR3 residues: CASSWTLPAYEQYF.

The rearrangement uses TRBV18 and TRBJ2-5; TCRdb picks TRBD1, but there is no DNA to check that call. This CDR3 is 15 amino acids long. The germline V gene encodes CDR1 KGHSH and CDR2 LQKENI. The CDR3 region is CASLHQDRAMETRYF. The full variable domain, with the rest looked up from reference TRBV18 and TRBJ2-5, is NAGVMQNPRHLVRRRGQEARLRCSPMKGHSHVYWYRQLPEEGLKFMVYLQKENIIDESGMPKERFSAEFPKEGPSILRIQQVVRGDSAAYFCASLHQDRAMETRYFGPGTRLLVL.

The V and J genes are TRBV29-1 and TRBJ2-1; TCRdb's D gene call, TRBD1, goes unchecked for lack of DNA. Germline CDR1 SQVTM, CDR2 ANQGSEA. The CDR3 is made up of 18 amino acids. CDR3 loop: CSVVGGTEAPDPYNEQFF.

This chain uses TRBV7-9 with TRBJ2-7; there is no DNA to check the TCRdb D call of TRBD2. CDR1 and CDR2 (germline): SEHNR, FQNEAQ (reference sequence). The CDR3 runs to 15 residues. The CDR3: CASSPRGGATYEQYF.

The V call is TRBV4-3, the J call TRBJ1-1. The CDR3 has 15 amino acids. Germline values: CDR1 LGHNA, CDR2 YSLEER. CDR3: CASSQERTLWTEAFF.

The chain is built from TRBV7-2 and TRBJ2-5. There are 15 residues in the CDR3. Germline V CDR1 and CDR2: SGHTA, FQGNSA. The CDR3 spells CASSLLVWTQETQYF.

J is TRBJ2-7 and V is TRBV28; TCRdb gives TRBD1 as the D gene, but with no DNA this cannot be confirmed. The CDR3 sequence is 16 residues long. The germline V gene has CDR1 MDHEN and CDR2 SYDVKM. The CDR3 loop reads CASRPTAQGAGGEQYF.

The chain couples TRBV29-1 to TRBJ1-1. Per the germline V gene, CDR1 is SQVTM and CDR2 is ANQGSEA. The CDR3 length is 12 residues. This CDR3 reads CSVEAQATEAFF.

V usage is TRBV19 and J usage is TRBJ1-1. The CDR3 totals 13 residues. The germline V gene encodes CDR1 LNHDA and CDR2 SQIVND (reference sequence). CDR3 region: CASSIAEDTEAFF.

V usage is TRBV5-3 and J usage is TRBJ1-4; checking the TCRdb D call of TRBD1 is not possible without DNA. TRBV5-3 is placed among ORFs of uncertain function. The CDR3 has 17 amino acids. CDR3 sequence: CARSLDQGLTTNEKLFF.

The rearrangement links TRBV7-9 to TRBJ2-3; TCRdb's D gene call, TRBD2, goes unchecked for lack of DNA. Germline values: CDR1 SEHNR, CDR2 FQNEAQ (reference sequence). The CDR3 has 15 residues. The CDR3 here is CASSWTSGDQDTQYF.

This chain joins TRBV7-9 and TRBJ2-7; there is no DNA to check the TCRdb D call of TRBD1. The CDR3 extends over 14 amino acids. Germline V gene sequence: CDR1 SEHNR, CDR2 FQNEAQ (reference sequence). CDR3 sequence: CASSLPGTGNKQYF.

The chain combines TRBV20-1 with TRBJ2-5; TCRdb proposes TRBD1, but this gene call is untestable without DNA. Per the germline V gene, CDR1 is DFQATT and CDR2 is SNEGSKA (reference sequence). There are 15 residues in the CDR3. CDR3 in amino acids: CSAPRDRGLQETQYF.

The chain uses TRBV3-1 and TRBJ2-3; the TCRdb call, TRBD2, lacks DNA for checking. The CDR3 loop spans 18 amino acids. Germline CDR1 is LGHDT and CDR2 is YNNKEL (reference sequence). This CDR3 reads CASSQVTSGGPSTDTQYF.